This T cell receptor beta chain derives from a study of neoadjuvant anti-PD-1 for oral cavity cancer. Looking at the study overall: Patients without progression received a fourth nivolumab dose around day 43, then surgical resection on days 50-56.

Comment on this clone: Its specificity is unknown.

This sample's time point: after neoadjuvant nivolumab, at surgical resection. V was cut by 1 base and J by 0 bases, with 5 bases left in between. Per germline, CDR1 SNHLY and CDR2 FYNNEI. This CDR3 comprises 14 residues. Study-wide results and caveats: TCR analyses covered only a few patients per response group.

Sequencing was performed with immunoSEQ multiplex PCR; in TCRdb, only in-frame clones are kept and a portion is missing. The sample shows 68,000 or so clones, approximately 85% of them seen only once. The chain has TRBV2 and TRBJ2-3; no reliable D call. This TCR was sampled from a person between 35 and 79 years old with oral cavity squamous cell carcinoma. The material was PBMCs, obtained after nivolumab (anti-PD-1) treatment. Here the CDR3 reads CASSEVGSTDTQYF. The CDR3 DNA reads TGTGCCAGCAGTGAAGTTGGCAGCACAGATACGCAGTATTTT.